The T cell receptor (beta chain) described here comes from a study of CD8 T cells in Susac syndrome. Trimming at V came to 3 bases and at J to 2 bases, leaving 7 bases not matched to a gene. Germline loops: CDR1 SGHTA, CDR2 FQGNSA. This CDR3 comprises 15 residues. RNA totalling roughly 0.45 to 1 ug underwent reverse transcription with random hexamers. MiXCR, run by TCRdb on the immunoSEQ multiplex PCR reads, gives a single entry per CDR3 protein. The table has around 170,000 distinct CDR3 sequences, approximately 90% seen once. The clonotype was recovered from a human donor in good health. Specimen: CD4+ T cells from PBMCs. This chain links TRBV7-2 with TRBJ2-7, with 7 bases aligning to TRBD1. The CDR3 reads CASSFSTTGAYEQYF. For the CDR3, the DNA is TGTGCCAGCAGCTTTTCTACTACAGGGGCCTACGAGCAGTACTTC.